The next 23 T cell receptor beta chains were all read from a single sample in a study of T-cell memory formation after mild COVID-19. TCRdb ran MiXCR on the 5' RACE reads and lists one entry per CDR3 protein. This table has roughly 100,000 distinct CDR3 sequences, around 12% appearing once. Sequenced: PBMCs or a T cell subset sorted from them (not recorded which). These receptors were collected from an adult woman who had mild COVID-19 (a few samples of this study predate the infection). Cell type and time point are not known.

This clonotype appeared many times. The J gene is TRBJ2-7, the V gene TRBV2; TRBD1 might be the D (5 bases). Germline V gives CDR1 SNHLY, CDR2 FYNNEI. The V gene lost 0 bases and the J gene lost 3 bases, with 12 bases spanning the gap. The CDR3 is 15 residues long. CDR3 region: CASSEALGQIYEQYF. CDR3 DNA: TGTGCCAGCAGTGAAGCCCTGGGGCAAATCTACGAGCAGTACTTC.

This clonotype appeared many times. The chain recombines TRBV30 with TRBJ2-2; D is tentatively TRBD1 or TRBD2 (5 bases each). The CDR3 is 14 residues long. Trimming took off 4 bases at V and 2 bases at J, with 11 bases between the two ends. The germline CDR1 and CDR2 sequences are GTSNPN and SVGIG (reference sequence). CDR3 sequence (DNA): TGTGCCTGGACGGGGCTTCTCAACACCGGGGAGCTGTTTTTT. Translation gives CAWTGLLNTGELFF. Looking up the rest from reference TRBV30 and TRBJ2-2 gives the full variable domain: SQTIHQWPATLVQPVGSPLSLECTVEGTSNPNLYWYRQAAGRGLQLLFYSVGIGQISSEVPQNLSASRPQDRQFILSSKKLLLSDSGFYLCAWTGLLNTGELFFGEGSRLTVL.

By its share, this clonotype is medium-sized. The chain recombines TRBV20-1 with TRBJ2-1; D uncertain. The germline V and J ends were trimmed by 1 base and 7 bases, with 8 bases remaining between them. The CDR3 has 12 residues. In germline, CDR1 is DFQATT, CDR2 SNEGSKA (reference sequence). CDR3 DNA sequence: TGCAGTGCTAGAGTTAAGGATAATGAGCAGTTCTTC. The encoded protein is CSARVKDNEQFF.

V usage is TRBV7-9 and J usage is TRBJ2-2, with D tentatively TRBD2 (5 bases). The V gene's germline CDR1 is SEHNR and CDR2 FQNEAQ (reference sequence). There are 15 residues in the CDR3. The V end lost 5 bases, the J end lost 0 bases, and 10 bases lay between the germline ends. The CDR3 reads CASSSPGTNTGELFF. The CDR3, as DNA: TGTGCCAGCAGCAGTCCGGGGACGAACACCGGGGAGCTGTTTTTT.

Only a few counts were recorded for this clonotype. The chain has TRBV5-6 and TRBJ2-6; D gene uncertain. V lost 4 bases, J lost 0 bases, and 14 bases lay in between. Per germline, CDR1 SGHDT and CDR2 YYEEEE. This CDR3 region has 17 residues. Here the CDR3 DNA reads TGTGCCAGCAGCATCGGCCTGCAGAGCTCTGGGGCCAACGTCCTGACTTTC. Its protein is CASSIGLQSSGANVLTF.

This clonotype has ten or more counts. The rearrangement joins TRBV20-1 to TRBJ2-7; 12 bases match TRBD2. J lost 3 bases, V lost 1 base, and 4 bases had no gene match. CDR3 length: 15 amino acids. Germline lookup yields CDR1 DFQATT and CDR2 SNEGSKA (reference sequence). The CDR3 bases are TGCAGTGCTAGAGGAGGACTAGCGGGACTCTACGAGCAGTACTTC. This encodes CSARGGLAGLYEQYF.

In its sample, this clonotype was seen a few times. V usage is TRBV5-1 and J usage is TRBJ2-1; 10 bases agree with TRBD2. This CDR3 region has 19 residues. With 0 bases clipped from V and 6 bases from J, the junction kept 15 bases outside the gene matches. Germline-derived CDR1 and CDR2 are SGHRS and YFSETQ. DNA of the CDR3: TGCGCCAGCAGCTTGGGGACAGCGACTAGCGGGCCGGATACCAATGAGCAGTTCTTC. Protein: CASSLGTATSGPDTNEQFF. The full variable domain, rest sourced from reference TRBV5-1 and TRBJ2-1, is KAGVTQTPRYLIKTRGQQVTLSCSPISGHRSVSWYQQTPGQGLQFLFEYFSETQRNKGNFPGRFSGRQFSNSRSEMNVSTLELGDSALYLCASSLGTATSGPDTNEQFFGPGTRLTVL.

This clonotype was observed a handful of times. The chain employs TRBV7-8 and TRBJ1-5; TRBD1 might be the D (6 bases). This CDR3 spans 15 amino acids. V dropped 3 bases and J dropped 4 bases, with 13 bases sitting between them. From germline, CDR1 is SGHVS and CDR2 FQNEAQ. The CDR3 protein is CASSLEGVRNQPQHF. The CDR3 DNA reads as TGTGCCAGCAGCTTGGAGGGGGTCCGGAATCAGCCCCAGCATTTT. Full variable domain (remainder filled in from reference TRBV7-8 and TRBJ1-5): GAGVSQSPRYKVAKRGQDVALRCDPISGHVSLFWYQQALGQGPEFLTYFQNEAQLDKSGLPSDRFFAERPEGSVSTLKIQRTQQEDSAVYLCASSLEGVRNQPQHFGDGTRLSIL.

The chain uses TRBV29-1 and TRBJ1-2, with D uncertain. CDR3 size: 12 residues. Germline lookup yields CDR1 SQVTM and CDR2 ANQGSEA. V lost 5 bases and J 7 bases, leaving 14 bases between the germline ends. The CDR3 coding sequence is TGCAGCGTTCCGGGTAGTGTGGGTGGCTACACCTTC. This codes for CSVPGSVGGYTF.

This clonotype appeared many times. The V and J genes are TRBV20-1 and TRBJ2-3; D call uncertain. The germline CDR1 and CDR2 sequences are DFQATT and SNEGSKA (reference sequence). V gave up 3 bases and J gave up 5 bases, with 12 bases separating them. The CDR3 loop spans 13 amino acids. The CDR3 DNA follows: TGCAGTGCTAGGGCAGATTTTGGAGATACGCAGTATTTT. Its translation: CSARADFGDTQYF.

This clonotype was seen only a few times. The chain has TRBV4-1 and TRBJ1-2; D might be TRBD1 (6 bases). The CDR3 length is 13 residues. Per germline, CDR1 MGHRA and CDR2 YSYEKL. V was trimmed by 0 bases and J by 5 bases, leaving 7 bases between them. CDR3 residues: CASSQDGQYGYTF. CDR3 bases: TGCGCCAGCAGCCAAGATGGACAGTATGGCTACACCTTC.

This clonotype occurred a few times. This chain uses TRBV5-6 with TRBJ2-1; TRBD2 is a possible D gene (5 bases). V lost 4 bases, J lost 5 bases, and 13 bases lay in between. The V gene's germline CDR1 is SGHDT and CDR2 YYEEEE. The CDR3 contains 14 residues. The DNA for the CDR3 is TGTGCCAGCAGCGCGGGCCCGGGGAACAATGAGCAGTTCTTC. Translation: CASSAGPGNNEQFF. Filled out from reference TRBV5-6 and TRBJ2-1, the complete variable domain reads DAGVTQSPTHLIKTRGQQVTLRCSPKSGHDTVSWYQQALGQGPQFIFQYYEEEERQRGNFPDRFSGHQFPNYSSELNVNALLLGDSALYLCASSAGPGNNEQFFGPGTRLTVL.

The chain joins TRBV7-9 to TRBJ2-7; D is ambiguous. V lost 5 bases, J lost 0 bases, and 14 bases lay in between. Germline assignment: CDR1 SEHNR and CDR2 FQNEAQ (reference sequence). The CDR3 runs to 15 residues. The CDR3 region is CASSLGYGDSYEQYF. The CDR3 nucleotides read TGTGCCAGCAGCCTAGGATATGGGGACTCCTACGAGCAGTACTTC.

This clonotype has just a few counts. CDR3 in DNA: TGCGCCAGCAGCCAAGATAGGGGAGGACTTGTCGGAGAGACCCAGTACTTC. Protein sequence: CASSQDRGGLVGETQYF. V is TRBV4-1 and J is TRBJ2-5, with D possibly matching TRBD2 (6 bases). Germline CDR1 MGHRA, CDR2 YSYEKL. V lost 0 bases, J lost 4 bases, and 18 bases lay in between. This CDR3 contains 17 residues.

The chain has TRBV7-9 and TRBJ1-5, with D unresolved. V gave up 0 bases and J gave up 2 bases, with 14 bases separating them. The CDR3 sequence is 17 residues long. Germline V gene sequence: CDR1 SEHNR, CDR2 FQNEAQ (reference sequence). CDR3 bases: TGTGCCAGCAGCTTAGCTCCCACGAGCGCGGGCAATCAGCCCCAGCATTTT. This encodes CASSLAPTSAGNQPQHF.

The chain couples TRBV7-9 to TRBJ2-1; TRBD2 matches 7 bases. Trimming took 5 bases from V and 8 from J; bases not matched to a gene: 12. Germline-derived CDR1 and CDR2 are SEHNR and FQNEAQ (reference sequence). The CDR3 runs to 15 residues. The CDR3 DNA sequence: TGTGCCAGCAGCCCCGGGACTACTAGCCTCGATGAGCAGTTCTTC. Translated, it gives CASSPGTTSLDEQFF. Variable domain in full (rest from reference TRBV7-9 and TRBJ2-1): DTGVSQNPRHKITKRGQNVTFRCDPISEHNRLYWYRQTLGQGPEFLTYFQNEAQLEKSRLLSDRFSAERPKGSFSTLEIQRTEQGDSAMYLCASSPGTTSLDEQFFGPGTRLTVL.

The chain has TRBV3-1 and TRBJ2-1, with 9 bases lining up with TRBD2. CDR1 is LGHDT, CDR2 YNNKEL, per germline (reference sequence). This CDR3 spans 16 amino acids. V lost 2 bases to trimming and J lost 5 bases; unmatched junction nucleotides: 7. The chain's CDR3 is CASSQTALAGNNEQFF. The CDR3, as DNA: TGTGCCAGCAGCCAAACGGCGCTAGCGGGAAACAATGAGCAGTTCTTC.

This chain connects TRBV4-1 to TRBJ2-7; D is uncertain. Per germline, CDR1 MGHRA and CDR2 YSYEKL. The V end was cut by 0 bases, the J end by 12 bases, with 18 bases between. The CDR3 length is 14 residues. CDR3 nucleotides: TGCGCCAGCAGCCAAGAGATGGCCACTCCTATGCCGTACTTC. It codes for CASSQEMATPMPYF.

This clonotype was seen at least ten times. The chain employs TRBV7-9 and TRBJ2-3, with D tentatively TRBD1 (6 bases). This CDR3 spans 12 amino acids. The V end was cut by 3 bases, the J end by 6 bases, with 7 bases between. Germline values: CDR1 SEHNR, CDR2 FQNEAQ (reference sequence). CDR3 in amino acids: CASSFQGDTQYF. In DNA form, the CDR3 reads TGTGCCAGCAGCTTCCAGGGGGATACGCAGTATTTT.

This clonotype was seen ten or more times. V and J are TRBV7-2 and TRBJ2-3, with D uncertain. The V gene lost 5 bases and the J gene lost 5 bases, with 14 bases spanning the gap. CDR3 length equals 14 residues. Per the germline V gene, CDR1 is SGHTA and CDR2 is FQGNSA. The CDR3 region is CASSPMGSQDTQYF. CDR3 DNA: TGTGCCAGCAGCCCGATGGGATCGCAAGATACGCAGTATTTT.

The chain carries TRBV4-3 and TRBJ2-1; 15 positions match TRBD2. This CDR3 spans 18 amino acids. The J segment lost 7 bases and the V segment lost 1 base, leaving 8 bases of the junction unmatched. Germline V CDR1 and CDR2: LGHNA, YSLEER. The CDR3 sequence: CASSQGLTGTSGRNEQFF. The CDR3 nucleotides are TGCGCCAGCAGCCAAGGCCTCACCGGGACTAGCGGGAGGAATGAGCAGTTCTTC.

The genes are TRBV4-3 and TRBJ1-1, with a tentative D call TRBD1 (5 bases). Trimming removed 0 bases from V and 6 bases from J, with 11 bases in between. The CDR3 has 14 residues. From germline, CDR1 is LGHNA and CDR2 YSLEER. CDR3 coding DNA: TGCGCCAGCAGCCAAGACAAGGGGAGTCCTGAAGCTTTCTTT. Encoded protein: CASSQDKGSPEAFF.

This clonotype occurred a few times. This chain connects TRBV5-1 to TRBJ2-7, with 8 bases fitting TRBD1. Germline V gene sequence: CDR1 SGHRS, CDR2 YFSETQ. This CDR3 is built from 17 residues. The J segment lost 1 base and the V segment lost 4 bases, leaving 13 bases of the junction unmatched. CDR3 DNA sequence: TGCGCCAGCAGCCCGGACAGGGATGTATCCCCTTCCTACGAGCAGTACTTC. The encoded protein is CASSPDRDVSPSYEQYF. Looking up the rest from reference TRBV5-1 and TRBJ2-7 gives the full variable domain: KAGVTQTPRYLIKTRGQQVTLSCSPISGHRSVSWYQQTPGQGLQFLFEYFSETQRNKGNFPGRFSGRQFSNSRSEMNVSTLELGDSALYLCASSPDRDVSPSYEQYFGPGTRLTVT.